The source of this T cell receptor (beta chain) is a study of shared clonotypes between healthy human individuals. Points from the study as a whole: Rarefaction revealed incomplete sorted-subset sequencing despite large depth.

About this clone itself: Antigen: not known.

Only in-frame clones appear in the TCRdb table, and some are missing; sequencing was by immunoSEQ multiplex PCR. This table has roughly 400,000 clones, about 97% appearing once. V was pared by 6 bases and J by 4 bases, with 12 bases between. The length of the CDR3 is 13 residues. Looked up from germline, CDR1 is MDHEN and CDR2 is SYDVKM. CD45RO+ cells were combined with CCR7-negative CD45RA+ TemRA cells to form CD8 memory. The chain links TRBV28 to TRBJ1-2; D remains ambiguous. The source is a man aged 30 to 39 in good health. Specimen: memory CD8+ T cells sorted from blood. The subset: CD45RO+ cells pooled with CCR7-negative TemRA cells. The CDR3 loop is CASSLQSPYGYTF. In DNA form, the CDR3 reads TGTGCCAGCAGCTTACAGAGCCCCTATGGCTACACCTTC.